This TCR beta chain was recorded in a study of T cell repertoires in cytomegalovirus infection. Study context: Public TCR beta signatures were indicative of both CMV infection and a matching HLA type.

Findings and caveats of the study: Cumulative public TCR beta family frequency identified carriers of CMV plus the relevant HLA. Ex vivo, HLA-C-restricted CMV-specific TCR beta clonotypes prevailed over the rest of the response.

In its sample, this clonotype was seen a few times. The antigen is not known. The trim removed 2 bases at V and 9 bases at J, leaving 6 bases unmatched. The CDR3 sequence is 15 residues long. Germline V lookup: CDR1 SGHDT, CDR2 YYEEEE. MiXCR, applied by TCRdb to the reads, yields one record per CDR3 protein. The top ten clones hold around 3.2% of a sample with more than 150,000 distinct CDR3 sequences, roughly a fifth of them seen once. The clonotype originates from a human donor in good health (CMV status not recorded). Some clones in this sample may be carry-over from other donors' samples. Sequences were obtained from PBMCs. The V call is TRBV5-6, the J call TRBJ1-6; 9 positions match TRBD1. The CDR3 protein is CASSFGTGGGSPLHF. CDR3 bases: TGTGCCAGCAGCTTTGGAACAGGGGGCGGTTCACCCCTCCACTTT.